The 21 T cell receptor beta chains presented below share a single source sample, sequenced in a study of control samples from healthy donors and cancer patients. Produced via immunoSEQ multiplex PCR; TCRdb's table is partial and in-frame only. The repertoire holds 75,000 to 95,000 clones, with more than 70% as singletons. The sequencing sample was made of blood. These receptors were taken from a woman aged 45-60 years in good health.

The V and J genes are TRBV19 and TRBJ1-2; D remains ambiguous. The CDR3 spans 12 residues. The V gene lost 6 bases and the J gene lost 7 bases, with 12 bases spanning the gap. Germline values: CDR1 LNHDA, CDR2 SQIVND (reference sequence). The CDR3, as DNA: TGTGCCAGTAGAGGAGGTGAGACTGGCTACACCTTC. Residues: CASRGGETGYTF.

V and J are TRBV2 and TRBJ1-6; 8 nucleotides align to TRBD1. This CDR3 spans 17 amino acids. Losses at the gene ends were 2 bases for V and 8 bases for J; bases not matched to a gene: 11. Germline CDR1 reads SNHLY; CDR2 reads FYNNEI. Here the CDR3 reads CASSEQYRDRSYSPLHF. The CDR3 DNA follows: TGTGCCAGCAGTGAACAATATCGGGACAGGTCGTATTCACCCCTCCACTTT.

This clone appeared a single time. V and J are TRBV6-1 and TRBJ1-2; the match to TRBD1 covers 7 bases. Germline V gene lookup returns CDR1 MNHNS and CDR2 SASEGT. Trimming took 2 bases from V and 4 from J; bases not matched to a gene: 7. The CDR3 is made up of 15 amino acids. The CDR3 region is CASSEPGTAIYGYTF. The CDR3 region has the DNA TGTGCCAGCAGTGAACCCGGGACAGCTATCTATGGCTACACCTTC.

The chain couples TRBV11-2 to TRBJ1-3; TRBD1 is a possible D gene (5 bases). V dropped 2 bases and J dropped 2 bases, with 7 bases sitting between them. From germline, CDR1 is SGHAT and CDR2 FQNNGV. This CDR3 has 14 residues. The CDR3 DNA reads as TGTGCCAGCAGCTTAACGGGACCTGGAAACACCATATATTTT. Its translation is CASSLTGPGNTIYF.

The genes are TRBV20-1 and TRBJ1-1, with D unclear. The germline V gene encodes CDR1 DFQATT and CDR2 SNEGSKA (reference sequence). CDR3 length: 13 amino acids. Trimming shortened V by 3 bases and J by 2 bases, and 10 bases separated the two germline ends. The CDR3 DNA reads as TGCAGTGCTAGTTTTGGGTTCAACACTGAAGCTTTCTTT. This encodes CSASFGFNTEAFF.

Turning to this clone: Other DNA sequences in the same sample also yield this CDR3. V is TRBV21-1 and J is TRBJ2-1; the D call in the table, TRBD2, was not verified against the DNA. TRBV21-1 is a documented pseudogene. The CDR3 sequence is 12 residues long. CDR3 amino acids: CASKLRRNEQFF. The CDR3 DNA is TGTGCCAGCAAACTGAGGCGGAATGAGCAGTTCTTC.

V gene TRBV19 combines with J gene TRBJ1-4; no firm D call. Trimming took 5 bases from V and 3 from J, leaving 13 bases between them. The V gene's germline CDR1 is LNHDA and CDR2 SQIVND (reference sequence). The CDR3 sequence is 15 residues long. The CDR3 protein is CASSDSPSPNEKLFF. CDR3 bases: TGTGCCAGTAGTGATTCTCCCTCCCCTAATGAAAAACTGTTTTTT. Together with reference TRBV19 and TRBJ1-4, the CDR3 gives the full variable domain: DGGITQSPKYLFRKEGQNVTLSCEQNLNHDAMYWYRQDPGQGLRLIYYSQIVNDFQKGDIAEGYSVSREKKESFPLTVTSAQKNPTAFYLCASSDSPSPNEKLFFGSGTQLSVL.

As regards this clone: One junction end does not reproduce the germline sequence, and a read error may be involved. Other nucleotide sequences from this sample produce the same CDR3. The chain joins TRBV5-8 to TRBJ1-1; 9 positions match TRBD1. Germline lookup yields CDR1 SGHTS and CDR2 YDEGEE. The CDR3 is made up of 16 amino acids. The CDR3 loop is CASSLDTGGWGTEAFF. The CDR3 nucleotides are TGTGCCAGCAGCTTGGATACAGGGGGCTGGGGCACTGAAGCTTTTTTT.

This clone was detected only a few times. This chain links TRBV6-1 with TRBJ1-5; D unclear. Germline V gene sequence: CDR1 MNHNS, CDR2 SASEGT. The CDR3 spans 13 residues. The ends were cut back, 3 bases at V and 7 bases at J, with 10 bases in the middle. As DNA, the CDR3 is TGTGCCAGCAGTGAGACCTGGGGACAGCCCCAGCATTTT. Amino acids: CASSETWGQPQHF.

This clone has only one observation. CDR3 sequence: CASRTEATQYF. CDR3 bases: TGTGCCAGCAGGACGGAGGCGACCCAGTACTTC. The chain has TRBV7-9 and TRBJ2-5; D may be TRBD2 (5 bases). The V and J ends lost 6 bases and 7 bases respectively, with 9 bases between them. This CDR3 comprises 11 residues. Germline CDR1 is SEHNR and CDR2 is FQNEAQ (reference sequence).

The chain has TRBV4-2 and TRBJ1-1; 9 nucleotides match TRBD1. The CDR3 has 17 residues. Germline V gene data show CDR1 as LGHNA and CDR2 as YNFKEQ. V was clipped by 0 bases and J by 4 bases; unmatched bases: 9. CDR3 DNA sequence: TGTGCCAGCAGCCAAGATAGCCCCCCGACAGGGGGCACTGAAGCTTTCTTT. This translates into CASSQDSPPTGGTEAFF.

This chain joins TRBV5-1 and TRBJ1-6; D is ambiguous. V was pared by 2 bases and J by 10 bases, with 7 bases between. There are 12 residues in the CDR3. Germline V lookup: CDR1 SGHRS, CDR2 YFSETQ. The CDR3 DNA sequence: TGCGCCAGCAGCTTTATGGACTCACCCCTCCACTTT. Amino acids: CASSFMDSPLHF.

This clone was observed a handful of times. The chain uses TRBV20-1 and TRBJ2-2; maybe TRBD1 (6 bases). The V gene lost 3 bases and the J gene lost 4 bases, with 12 bases spanning the gap. This CDR3 is built from 14 residues. CDR1 is DFQATT, CDR2 SNEGSKA, per germline (reference sequence). The DNA for the CDR3 is TGCAGTGCTAGTGGGGGCTGGGGCACCGGGGAGCTGTTTTTT. The encoded protein is CSASGGWGTGELFF.

This chain links TRBV10-3 with TRBJ1-2, with D unresolved. This CDR3 has 14 residues. V was shortened by 10 bases and J by 3 bases, with 18 bases between the two germline ends. Per germline, CDR1 ENHRY and CDR2 SYGVKD. Here the CDR3 reads CATEGDTVDYGYTF. The CDR3 region has the DNA TGTGCCACCGAAGGAGACACCGTCGACTATGGCTACACCTTC.

The chain combines TRBV18 with TRBJ1-1; 8 nucleotides line up with TRBD1. With V trimmed by 3 bases and J by 5 bases, 8 bases remained unmatched. Germline V gene data show CDR1 as KGHSH and CDR2 as LQKENI. CDR3 size: 15 residues. In DNA, the CDR3 is TGTGCCAGCTCACCGGGACAGGCGACAGGGACTGAAGCTTTCTTT. Its protein product is CASSPGQATGTEAFF.

This clone came up once. The chain has TRBV2 and TRBJ2-1; 7 nucleotides match TRBD1. CDR3 size: 14 residues. With 7 bases clipped from V and 6 bases from J, the junction kept 9 bases outside the gene matches. CDR1 and CDR2 (germline): SNHLY, FYNNEI. CDR3 sequence: CASIRDRNTNEQFF. The CDR3 nucleotides read TGTGCCAGCATCCGGGACAGAAACACCAATGAGCAGTTCTTC.

CDR3 coding DNA: TGTGCCAGTTCCCTTGCCGGGGCCTCTGGAAACACCATATATTTT. It specifies CASSLAGASGNTIYF. The chain links TRBV19 to TRBJ1-3, with D tentatively TRBD1 (5 bases). Trimming cost V 8 bases and J 0 bases, with 14 bases left between them. The CDR3 has 15 residues. Germline values: CDR1 LNHDA, CDR2 SQIVND (reference sequence).

The chain uses TRBV4-1 and TRBJ1-2; D ambiguous. The CDR3 is 14 amino acids. Germline CDR1 is MGHRA and CDR2 is YSYEKL. V shed 0 bases and J shed 4 bases, with 9 bases lying between them. The CDR3 region has the DNA TGCGCCAGCAGCCAAGATAGGGCCGGCTATGGCTACACCTTC. It yields the protein CASSQDRAGYGYTF.

The V call is TRBV29-1, the J call TRBJ2-7, with D perhaps assigned TRBD1 or TRBD2 (5 bases each). V lost 4 bases and J lost 5, with 18 bases in between. The CDR3 length is 14 residues. CDR1 is SQVTM, CDR2 ANQGSEA, per germline. The CDR3 DNA follows: TGCAGCGTTGGCCGGGACGGGGAGCTCAACGAGCAGTACTTC. Residues: CSVGRDGELNEQYF.

This chain links TRBV10-3 with TRBJ1-3, with D possibly TRBD1 on 5 matching bases. V dropped 0 bases and J dropped 0 bases, with 6 bases sitting between them. The germline gives CDR1 ENHRY, CDR2 SYGVKD. The CDR3 contains 15 residues. CDR3 sequence (DNA): TGTGCCATCAGTGAGTCAGGGGCCTCTGGAAACACCATATATTTT. Translating it yields CAISESGASGNTIYF.

This clone is classed as medium-sized. This sequence joins TRBV19 and TRBJ1-3, with 9 bases matching TRBD1. This CDR3 spans 16 amino acids. Germline assignment: CDR1 LNHDA and CDR2 SQIVND (reference sequence). J gave up 3 bases and V 4 bases, and 7 bases lay outside the gene matches. The CDR3 coding sequence is TGTGCCAGTAGTACGGGACAGGGCGGAGGTGGAAACACCATATATTTT. Translated, it gives CASSTGQGGGGNTIYF. Based on the CDR3 plus reference TRBV19 and TRBJ1-3, the full variable domain is DGGITQSPKYLFRKEGQNVTLSCEQNLNHDAMYWYRQDPGQGLRLIYYSQIVNDFQKGDIAEGYSVSREKKESFPLTVTSAQKNPTAFYLCASSTGQGGGGNTIYFGEGSWLTVV.